This T cell receptor beta chain was captured by sequencing in a study of blood T cell repertoires in COVID-19. In the study overall: Whether acute or convalescent, the COVID-19 samples came from the United States, Italy and Spain.

The protocol was immunoSEQ multiplex PCR, while the TCRdb copy is restricted to in-frame clones and leaves out a portion. This sample has about 250,000 clones, with about 79% found just once. J gave up 3 bases and V 5 bases, and 7 bases lay outside the gene matches. CDR3 size: 17 residues. Germline lookup yields CDR1 SGHAT and CDR2 FQNNGV. This clonotype was obtained from an elderly man with acute or convalescent COVID-19. The sequenced material came from peripheral blood. The chain joins TRBV11-2 to TRBJ2-3, with 14 bases identical to TRBD2. CDR3 protein: CASSPRLAGGVTDTQYF. CDR3 in DNA: TGTGCCAGCAGCCCCCGACTAGCGGGGGGGGTAACAGATACGCAGTATTTT.